Listed here are 18 T cell receptor beta chains from one sample, sequenced in a study of glioma-infiltrating T cells. Using RNA template, CDR3s of TCR alpha and beta were amplified with iRepertoire arm-PCR. Each CDR3 protein gets one entry after TCRdb re-called the multiplex PCR reads with MiXCR. The top ten clones hold 6.7% of a sample with 84,000 or so distinct CDR3 sequences, around a quarter of them seen once. The sequenced sample consisted of glioma tissue, nonneoplastic brain tissue, or PBMCs (not recorded which). The receptors here all came from a human donor with low-grade glioma or glioblastoma, undergoing nonglioma brain surgery, or in good health (not recorded which).

In the case of this clonotype: A much larger clonotype is one base distant, so this may be a read error. This chain links TRBV6-2 or TRBV6-3 with TRBJ2-1; 7 positions agree with TRBD2. This CDR3 spans 17 amino acids. The V segment lost 1 base and the J segment 7 bases; nucleotides outside the gene matches: 13. Germline assignment: CDR1 MNHEY and CDR2 SVGEGT. Here the CDR3 DNA reads TGTGCCAGCAGTTACTACCTAGTGGGAGGGCCGGGGAATGAGCAGTTCTTC. Translation gives CASSYYLVGGPGNEQFF.

Note on this clonotype: A read error may explain this, as a much larger clone is one base away. This chain uses TRBV7-2 with TRBJ2-7, with a possible D match to TRBD1 (6 bases). V was shortened by 5 bases and J by 2 bases, with 13 bases between the two germline ends. The germline V gene encodes CDR1 SGHTA and CDR2 FQGNSA. This CDR3 has 14 residues. The CDR3 coding sequence is TGTGCCAGCAGCCCCTGGGACACAACCTACGAGCAGTACTTC. It specifies CASSPWDTTYEQYF.

The rearrangement uses TRBV10-2 and TRBJ2-2; 13 positions agree with TRBD2. The length of the CDR3 is 16 residues. V lost 5 bases to trimming and J lost 5 bases; unmatched junction nucleotides: 5. From germline, CDR1 is WSHSY and CDR2 SAAADI. CDR3 sequence (DNA): TGCGCCAGCAGTACACTAGCGGGGGGGTTGACCGGGGAGCTGTTTTTT. It codes for CASSTLAGGLTGELFF.

The genes are TRBV2 and TRBJ1-2; TRBD1 aligns across 9 bases. The CDR3 has 15 residues. Losses at the gene ends were 3 bases for V and 2 bases for J; bases not matched to a gene: 4. CDR1 is SNHLY and CDR2 is FYNNEI in the germline V gene. In DNA form, the CDR3 reads TGTGCCAGCAGTGAGGGACAGGGTCAAAACTATGGCTACACCTTC. This encodes CASSEGQGQNYGYTF.

This clonotype was seen a few times. The genes are TRBV18 and TRBJ2-1; TRBD2 agrees at 8 bases. V lost 1 base, J lost 0 bases, and 5 bases stayed unmatched. This CDR3 comprises 17 residues. Germline assignment: CDR1 KGHSH and CDR2 LQKENI. The CDR3 reads CASSPRLARSSYNEQFF. The DNA of the CDR3 is TGTGCCAGCTCACCACGACTAGCGAGGAGCTCCTACAATGAGCAGTTCTTC.

Comment on this clonotype: This may be a read error: a much more frequent sequence differs by one nucleotide. The chain joins TRBV19 to TRBJ1-5; 11 positions agree with TRBD1. Unmatched junction bases numbered 7, after V lost 11 bases and J lost 7 bases. CDR3 length: 13 residues. Per germline, CDR1 LNHDA and CDR2 SQIVND (reference sequence). The CDR3 here is CAGGQGAEQPQHF. The DNA of the CDR3 is TGTGCCGGTGGACAGGGGGCCGAACAGCCCCAGCATTTT.

This clonotype was found many times. CDR3 in amino acids: CASTYRDRAYISNTEAFF. As DNA, the CDR3 is TGTGCCAGCACTTACCGGGACAGGGCCTATATTTCCAACACTGAAGCTTTCTTT. The rearrangement links TRBV6-1 to TRBJ1-1, with 9 bases matching TRBD1. Germline lookup yields CDR1 MNHNS and CDR2 SASEGT. This CDR3 region has 18 residues. V gave up 7 bases and J gave up 2 bases; unmatched junction bases: 17.

This clonotype appeared many times. This chain links TRBV20-1 with TRBJ2-7, with D possibly matching TRBD2 (6 bases). The CDR3 sequence is 14 residues long. Trimming shortened V by 5 bases and J by 7 bases, and 21 bases separated the two germline ends. Per germline, CDR1 DFQATT and CDR2 SNEGSKA (reference sequence). The CDR3 region is CSALLGGPLEEQYF. The CDR3 nucleotides are TGCAGTGCTCTTCTCGGGGGTCCCCTCGAGGAGCAGTACTTC.

This clonotype has more than one count but fewer than ten. The chain is built from TRBV4-2 and TRBJ2-3; D possibly uses TRBD1 or TRBD2 (5 bases each). The CDR3 extends over 17 amino acids. V was cut by 2 bases and J by 0 bases, with 15 bases left in between. Germline V gene lookup returns CDR1 LGHNA and CDR2 YNFKEQ. The CDR3 reads CASSQFPGTTSTDTQYF. The CDR3 nucleotides are TGTGCCAGCAGCCAATTCCCCGGGACCACGAGCACAGATACGCAGTATTTT.

This clonotype was found many times. This chain uses TRBV27 with TRBJ2-3, with D possibly called TRBD1 or TRBD2 (5 bases each). The CDR3 totals 11 residues. V was clipped by 8 bases and J by 2 bases, with 5 bases between them. The germline V gene has CDR1 MNHEY and CDR2 SMNVEV (reference sequence). The CDR3 DNA sequence: TGTGCCAGCGGGACCACAGATACGCAGTATTTT. Amino acids: CASGTTDTQYF.

This clonotype was seen repeatedly, ten times or more. V gene TRBV3-1 combines with J gene TRBJ2-7; TRBD2 aligns across 13 bases. Germline CDR1 is LGHDT and CDR2 is YNNKEL (reference sequence). Trimming cost V 5 bases and J 2 bases; bases outside gene matches: 0. The CDR3 is 14 residues long. CDR3 in amino acids: CASSTSGGAYEQYF. CDR3 in DNA: TGTGCCAGCAGCACTAGCGGGGGGGCCTACGAGCAGTACTTC.

The chain combines TRBV5-1 with TRBJ2-7; either TRBD1 or TRBD2 may fit D (5 bases each). The CDR3 runs 12 residues. The V end lost 4 bases, the J end lost 5 bases, and 10 bases lay between the germline ends. CDR1 SGHRS and CDR2 YFSETQ come from the germline V gene. The CDR3 bases are TGCGCCAGCAGCCCGGGACGGAACGAGCAGTACTTC. Its protein product is CASSPGRNEQYF. Together with reference TRBV5-1 and TRBJ2-7, the CDR3 gives the full variable domain: KAGVTQTPRYLIKTRGQQVTLSCSPISGHRSVSWYQQTPGQGLQFLFEYFSETQRNKGNFPGRFSGRQFSNSRSEMNVSTLELGDSALYLCASSPGRNEQYFGPGTRLTVT.

This clonotype was detected only a few times. The CDR3 DNA reads as TGTGCCTTGGGGGGCGGCGCCTACGAGCAGTACTTC. Its protein is CALGGGAYEQYF. The chain links TRBV7-9 to TRBJ2-7; D assignment may be TRBD1 or TRBD2 (6 bases each). Trimming removed 11 bases at V and 2 bases at J, with 13 bases between. CDR1 SEHNR and CDR2 FQNEAQ come from the germline V gene (reference sequence). This CDR3 region has 12 residues.

The chain uses TRBV12-3 or TRBV12-4 and TRBJ2-1; TRBD1 might be the D (5 bases). The CDR3 is 15 amino acids. Trimming shortened V by 5 bases and J by 4 bases, and 15 bases separated the two germline ends. CDR3 sequence (DNA): TGTGCCAGCAGTCCACCCGACAGAGTTTACAATGAGCAGTTCTTC. Protein product: CASSPPDRVYNEQFF.

This clonotype appeared many times. The chain links TRBV7-2 to TRBJ2-3, with D possibly TRBD1 on 5 matching bases. The CDR3 is 15 amino acids. With 4 bases removed from V and 4 bases from J, the gap between germline ends came to 15 bases. CDR1 SGHTA and CDR2 FQGNSA come from the germline V gene. This chain's CDR3 is CASSSQPIRADTQYF. The CDR3 DNA is TGTGCCAGCAGCTCGCAGCCTATCAGGGCAGATACGCAGTATTTT.

As for this clonotype: This sequence may be a read error, since a much larger clone differs from it by one base. V and J are TRBV6-1 and TRBJ2-7, with D uncertain. This CDR3 region has 13 residues. Germline V CDR1 and CDR2: MNHNS, SASEGT. Trimming shortened V by 8 bases and J by 1 base, and 12 bases separated the two germline ends. In nucleotides, the CDR3 is TGTGCCAGCCTGGCTGAGGAATCCTACGAGCAGTACTTC. It yields the protein CASLAEESYEQYF.

The table lists this clonotype with many counts. The J gene is TRBJ1-1, the V gene TRBV2; 8 bases agree with TRBD1. Germline V lookup: CDR1 SNHLY, CDR2 FYNNEI. V shed 3 bases, J shed 7 bases, and the junction held 10 bases outside the gene matches. The CDR3 totals 15 residues. In DNA form, the CDR3 reads TGTGCCAGCAGTGATTCGGGACAGGTCATAGGTGAAGCTTTCTTT. This encodes CASSDSGQVIGEAFF.

This clonotype came up many times. V gene TRBV27 combines with J gene TRBJ1-5; no clear D gene. V dropped 6 bases and J dropped 8 bases, with 17 bases sitting between them. Germline V lookup: CDR1 MNHEY, CDR2 SMNVEV (reference sequence). The CDR3 consists of 14 residues. The CDR3 DNA is TGTGCCAGCAGGAAAGACCTTTTGGGAGAGCCCCAGCATTTT. This sequence encodes CASRKDLLGEPQHF.